These 15 T cell receptor beta chains were sequenced from one sample in a study of response to subunit inactivated influenza vaccine. From the RT-PCR reads, TCRdb called clonotypes with MiXCR, one entry per CDR3 protein. Of approximately 200,000 distinct CDR3 sequences detected, about 15% appear once; the ten largest clones hold approximately 25%. The sequencing here drew on CD8+ T cells sorted from PBMCs, taken roughly 5 days after vaccination. The receptors here all came from a man in his forties or fifties who received an inactivated influenza vaccine.

This clonotype has only a few counts. The V gene is TRBV13, the J gene TRBJ2-3; D ambiguous. Germline CDR1 PRHDT, CDR2 FYEKMQ (reference sequence). CDR3 length: 12 amino acids. V lost 5 bases and J lost 4, with 7 bases in between. The CDR3 DNA reads TGTGCCAGCAGCCGCCGGGCAGATACGCAGTATTTT. This codes for CASSRRADTQYF.

This clonotype appeared a few times. V and J are TRBV4-2 and TRBJ2-7, with D hard to call. The CDR3 loop spans 16 amino acids. Per germline, CDR1 LGHNA and CDR2 YNFKEQ. Trimming pared 3 bases from V and 3 bases from J, leaving 18 bases between. The CDR3, as DNA: TGTGCCAGCAGCCAGGCCTACTGGCCTCAGAACTACGAGCAGTACTTC. It yields the protein CASSQAYWPQNYEQYF.

The V gene is TRBV7-8, the J gene TRBJ2-3; D is perhaps TRBD1 (6 bases). The V end was cut by 5 bases, the J end by 5 bases, with 26 bases between. Germline lookup yields CDR1 SGHVS and CDR2 FQNEAQ. The CDR3 length is 18 residues. Here the CDR3 DNA reads TGTGCCAGCAGCCCCGAGTTCGGGCAGGGGATGAGTGGAGATACGCAGTATTTT. This encodes CASSPEFGQGMSGDTQYF.

This clonotype has more than one count but fewer than ten. V usage is TRBV9 and J usage is TRBJ2-7; D is undetermined. Germline assignment: CDR1 SGDLS and CDR2 YYNGEE. Trimming shortened V by 2 bases and J by 0 bases, and 6 bases separated the two germline ends. The CDR3 contains 13 residues. In nucleotides, the CDR3 is TGTGCCAGCAGCGTTAGTCCCTCCTACGAGCAGTACTTC. Amino acids: CASSVSPSYEQYF.

This clonotype was seen at least ten times. This chain joins TRBV4-3 and TRBJ2-1; TRBD1 is a possible D gene (6 bases). There are 15 residues in the CDR3. The V end was cut by 0 bases, the J end by 2 bases, with 8 bases between. Germline lookup yields CDR1 LGHNA and CDR2 YSLEER. CDR3 sequence: CASSQEGHTYNEQFF. The DNA for the CDR3 is TGCGCCAGCAGCCAAGAGGGACATACCTACAATGAGCAGTTCTTC.

CDR3 sequence (DNA): TGTGCCAGCAGTTACGCAGATACGCAGTATTTT. Its protein is CASSYADTQYF. This chain connects TRBV6-5 to TRBJ2-3, with D unclear. The V gene lost 2 bases and the J gene lost 4 bases, with 1 base spanning the gap. The CDR3 runs to 11 residues. The germline CDR1 and CDR2 sequences are MNHEY and SVGAGI.

This clonotype was counted only a few times. The gene calls are TRBV10-3 and TRBJ2-3; 10 positions agree with TRBD2. In germline, CDR1 is ENHRY, CDR2 SYGVKD. The CDR3 is 15 residues long. V gave up 4 bases and J gave up 4 bases; unmatched junction bases: 5. CDR3 loop: CAISAGLAVPDTQYF. Written as DNA, the CDR3 is TGTGCCATCAGTGCCGGACTAGCGGTCCCAGATACGCAGTATTTT.

The rearrangement joins TRBV28 to TRBJ1-5; 7 bases agree with TRBD1. CDR1 is MDHEN, CDR2 SYDVKM, per germline. There are 15 residues in the CDR3. Trimming at V came to 4 bases and at J to 8 bases, leaving 11 bases not matched to a gene. CDR3 DNA: TGTGCCAGCAGTTCGCTCCCGGGGACAGCGAAGCCCCAGCATTTT. Translating it yields CASSSLPGTAKPQHF. Based on the CDR3 plus reference TRBV28 and TRBJ1-5, the full variable domain is DVKVTQSSRYLVKRTGEKVFLECVQDMDHENMFWYRQDPGLGLRLIYFSYDVKMKEKGDIPEGYSVSREKKERFSLILESASTNQTSMYLCASSSLPGTAKPQHFGDGTRLSIL.

This clonotype appeared a few times. The chain uses TRBV12-3 or TRBV12-4 and TRBJ1-3; TRBD1 agrees at 9 bases. Trimming removed 5 bases from V and 4 bases from J; junction bases left unmatched: 12. This CDR3 has 17 amino acids. The CDR3 DNA is TGTGCCAGCAGTATAACCGGGACAGGGACCCGCGGAAACACCATATATTTT. It yields the protein CASSITGTGTRGNTIYF.

Written as DNA, the CDR3 is TGTGCCAGCAGTTCTGACGCTTGGGAGACCCAGTACTTC. It specifies CASSSDAWETQYF. This rearrangement joins TRBV6-5 to TRBJ2-5; D gene unclear. The CDR3 extends over 13 amino acids. Per germline, CDR1 MNHEY and CDR2 SVGAGI. With 4 bases removed from V and 5 bases from J, the gap between germline ends came to 11 bases.

This clonotype was seen a few times. The V gene is TRBV9, the J gene TRBJ2-2; the D call may be TRBD1 or TRBD2 (6 bases each). Trimming cost V 5 bases and J 4 bases, with 21 bases left between them. In germline, CDR1 is SGDLS, CDR2 YYNGEE. The CDR3 contains 17 residues. The CDR3 sequence is CASSIARVQGGTGELFF. Here the CDR3 DNA reads TGTGCCAGCAGTATTGCCCGTGTACAGGGAGGCACCGGGGAGCTGTTTTTT.

This clonotype was found many times. The V and J genes are TRBV5-6 and TRBJ2-7; no clear D gene. There are 11 residues in the CDR3. V lost 5 bases to trimming and J lost 1 base, with 4 bases between them. Germline lookup yields CDR1 SGHDT and CDR2 YYEEEE. The chain's CDR3 is CASSDSYEQYF. Here the CDR3 DNA reads TGTGCCAGCAGTGATTCCTACGAGCAGTACTTC.

The J gene is TRBJ2-7, the V gene TRBV5-1; a possible D gene is TRBD2 (7 bases). Per the germline V gene, CDR1 is SGHRS and CDR2 is YFSETQ. The V end was cut by 4 bases, the J end by 2 bases, with 25 bases between. The CDR3 spans 18 residues. The CDR3 region has the DNA TGCGCCAGCAGCATAGAGATCTTCGCAGGGGAGGGGACCTACGAGCAGTACTTC. Amino acids: CASSIEIFAGEGTYEQYF.

This clonotype has a handful of counts. The V and J genes are TRBV29-1 and TRBJ2-7; no firm D call. Trimming left V 1 base short and J 6 bases short, with 7 bases between. The CDR3 consists of 11 residues. CDR1 and CDR2 from the germline V gene are SQVTM and ANQGSEA. For the CDR3, the DNA is TGCAGCGTTGAAGGTAGGAGCGAGCAGTACTTC. Amino acid sequence: CSVEGRSEQYF.

This clonotype was counted only a few times. V and J are TRBV29-1 and TRBJ1-1, with 8 bases identical to TRBD1. The J segment lost 0 bases and the V segment lost 7 bases, leaving 1 base of the junction unmatched. This CDR3 spans 12 amino acids. Germline assignment: CDR1 SQVTM and CDR2 ANQGSEA. DNA of the CDR3: TGCAGCGGGACAGGGTTGAACACTGAAGCTTTCTTT. Protein product: CSGTGLNTEAFF.